These 25 T cell receptor beta chains originate from one sample sequenced in a study of T cells in Graves' hyperthyroidism and ophthalmopathy. The CDR3 regions of TCR beta were amplified from RNA transcripts. First-round RT-PCR targeting the TCR CDR3 was performed with the HTBI primer set. TCRdb reprocessed the multiplex PCR reads via MiXCR and lists one record per CDR3 protein. There are approximately 600,000 distinct CDR3 sequences in the sample; approximately 14% occur only once, and around 4.1% lies in the top ten. The sequencing input was blood. Receptor source: a woman between 35 and 50 years old with Graves' ophthalmopathy.

This clonotype was seen at least ten times. The germline gene is not matched at one end of the junction; a read error may be the cause. The chain employs TRBV7-8 and TRBJ2-7, with 14 positions matching TRBD2. Per the germline V gene, CDR1 is SGHVS and CDR2 is FQNEAQ. The CDR3 contains 13 residues. CDR3 DNA sequence: TGTGCCAGCAGCTTAGTAGGACTAGCGGGAGGACACTTC. Residues: CASSLVGLAGGHF.

This clonotype was seen at least ten times. The chain employs TRBV7-9 and TRBJ1-1; TRBD1 is a possible D gene (6 bases). With 5 bases removed from V and 1 base from J, the gap between germline ends came to 14 bases. The CDR3 is made up of 15 amino acids. Germline V gene lookup returns CDR1 SEHNR and CDR2 FQNEAQ (reference sequence). The chain's CDR3 is CASSNRDFGNTEAFF. The CDR3 DNA follows: TGTGCCAGCAGCAACAGGGATTTCGGGAACACTGAAGCTTTCTTT.

In this sample, this clonotype turned up many times. The chain links TRBV5-1 to TRBJ2-6, with D uncertain. The germline V gene encodes CDR1 SGHRS and CDR2 YFSETQ. The germline V and J ends were trimmed by 2 bases and 0 bases, with 9 bases remaining between them. The CDR3 runs to 16 residues. CDR3 sequence: CASSLHGSSGANVLTF. The CDR3 DNA follows: TGCGCCAGCAGCTTACACGGATCCTCTGGGGCCAACGTCCTGACTTTC.

This clonotype was detected ten times or more. This chain joins TRBV11-2 and TRBJ2-7, with D possibly being TRBD1 (6 bases). The germline gives CDR1 SGHAT, CDR2 FQNNGV. V was cut by 3 bases and J by 0 bases, with 12 bases left in between. The CDR3 has 15 residues. The CDR3 here is CASSLSGAGSYEQYF. In DNA form, the CDR3 reads TGTGCCAGCAGCTTGTCAGGGGCGGGCTCCTACGAGCAGTACTTC.

This clonotype was seen at least ten times. V and J are TRBV5-4 and TRBJ2-5; D could derive from TRBD1 or TRBD2 (5 bases each). Germline CDR1 SGHNT, CDR2 YYREEE (reference sequence). Trimming shortened V by 3 bases and J by 3 bases, and 15 bases separated the two germline ends. There are 15 residues in the CDR3. The CDR3 coding sequence is TGTGCCAGCAGCTGGGGACGCAATGGAGAAGAGACCCAGTACTTC. Its protein is CASSWGRNGEETQYF.

This clonotype was seen ten or more times. This CDR3 is CASSDRLAGGEQYF. Here the CDR3 DNA reads TGTGCCAGCAGCGATCGACTAGCGGGGGGCGAGCAGTACTTC. J is TRBJ2-7 and V is TRBV7-2; 13 bases align to TRBD2. The CDR3 loop spans 14 amino acids. The germline V gene has CDR1 SGHTA and CDR2 FQGNSA. After removal of 5 bases from V and 6 bases from J, the junction contained 4 bases not matched to a gene.

This sequence joins TRBV10-3 and TRBJ2-7; TRBD1 or TRBD2 may be the D gene (6 bases each). V lost 10 bases to trimming and J lost 6 bases, with 22 bases between them. The CDR3 has 14 amino acids. The germline V gene has CDR1 ENHRY and CDR2 SYGVKD. The CDR3 DNA reads as TGTGCCACTAGAGGGGGGCGCATTGAAAGCGAGCAGTACTTC. It yields the protein CATRGGRIESEQYF.

This clonotype has a count of ten or more. The V gene is TRBV28, the J gene TRBJ1-2; no definite D call. The germline V and J ends were trimmed by 3 bases and 2 bases, with 7 bases remaining between them. Germline CDR1 reads MDHEN; CDR2 reads SYDVKM. CDR3 length equals 13 residues. The CDR3 sequence: CASSFRQNYGYTF. The CDR3 DNA is TGTGCCAGCAGTTTCCGTCAGAACTATGGCTACACCTTC.

The rearrangement uses TRBV6-1 and TRBJ2-7; D may correspond to TRBD1 or TRBD2 (5 bases each). V lost 0 bases, J lost 12 bases, and 21 bases lay in between. The germline gives CDR1 MNHNS, CDR2 SASEGT. The CDR3 covers 15 residues. The chain's CDR3 is CASSEAVWGTSKRYF. CDR3 DNA sequence: TGTGCCAGCAGTGAAGCGGTATGGGGGACCTCCAAGCGGTACTTC.

The V and J genes are TRBV4-1 and TRBJ2-7; no clear D gene. The CDR3 consists of 14 residues. V was shortened by 2 bases and J by 0 bases, with 8 bases between the two germline ends. Germline CDR1 MGHRA, CDR2 YSYEKL. CDR3 amino acids: CASSQTTNSYEQYF. CDR3 DNA sequence: TGCGCCAGCAGCCAAACTACCAACTCCTACGAGCAGTACTTC.

This clonotype came up many times. The chain uses TRBV5-1 and TRBJ2-2; 14 bases match TRBD2. V lost 0 bases to trimming and J lost 2 bases; unmatched junction nucleotides: 3. CDR1 is SGHRS, CDR2 YFSETQ, per germline. This CDR3 region has 18 residues. CDR3 loop: CASSLGLAGGPNTGELFF. The CDR3 DNA is TGCGCCAGCAGCTTGGGACTAGCGGGAGGGCCTAACACCGGGGAGCTGTTTTTT.

This clonotype was counted many times. This chain uses TRBV6-2 or TRBV6-3 with TRBJ1-2; D is undetermined. The CDR3 is made up of 14 amino acids. CDR1 MNHEY and CDR2 SVGEGT come from the germline V gene. V was pared by 6 bases and J by 7 bases, with 18 bases between. CDR3 region: CASRRPGLLSGYTF. Written as DNA, the CDR3 is TGTGCCAGCAGGCGTCCCGGGTTGTTGAGTGGCTACACCTTC.

This clonotype was counted at least ten times. The V call is TRBV19, the J call TRBJ1-5; D call uncertain. The CDR3 is 15 residues long. Trimming removed 1 base at V and 0 bases at J, with 7 bases between. Germline V CDR1 and CDR2: LNHDA, SQIVND (reference sequence). DNA of the CDR3: TGTGCCAGTAGTATAGCCGTCTATAGCAATCAGCCCCAGCATTTT. Its protein is CASSIAVYSNQPQHF. Full variable domain (rest looked up from reference TRBV19 and TRBJ1-5): DGGITQSPKYLFRKEGQNVTLSCEQNLNHDAMYWYRQDPGQGLRLIYYSQIVNDFQKGDIAEGYSVSREKKESFPLTVTSAQKNPTAFYLCASSIAVYSNQPQHFGDGTRLSIL.

Ten or more counts support this clonotype. The CDR3 DNA sequence: TGCGCCAGCAGCTTGTTCCAACGGAACACCGGGGAGCTGTTTTTT. Translated, it gives CASSLFQRNTGELFF. The chain joins TRBV5-1 to TRBJ2-2, with D unresolved. CDR1 is SGHRS and CDR2 is YFSETQ in the germline V gene. Trimming left V 1 base short and J 1 base short, with 8 bases between. The CDR3 extends over 15 amino acids.

This clonotype was recorded many times. Written as DNA, the CDR3 is TGTGCCATCAGACCAGGGCTGGGGAAGAACACTGAAGCTTTCTTT. This sequence encodes CAIRPGLGKNTEAFF. The chain couples TRBV10-3 to TRBJ1-1, with a weak D call TRBD1 (5 bases). The ends were cut back, 6 bases at V and 1 base at J, with 15 bases in the middle. The CDR3 has 15 amino acids. Germline lookup yields CDR1 ENHRY and CDR2 SYGVKD.

This clonotype was observed many times. The chain couples TRBV10-3 to TRBJ2-7, with D possibly TRBD2 on 6 matching bases. V was trimmed by 7 bases and J by 0 bases, leaving 16 bases between them. The germline gives CDR1 ENHRY, CDR2 SYGVKD. The CDR3 loop spans 15 amino acids. As DNA, the CDR3 is TGTGCCATCAAGAAGGAGGGAGGCCTCTCCTACGAGCAGTACTTC. Its protein product is CAIKKEGGLSYEQYF.

At least ten counts were recorded for this clonotype. A read error may account for a junction end that differs from germline. The V gene is TRBV7-2, the J gene TRBJ2-7; 10 nucleotides match TRBD1. This CDR3 contains 15 residues. Looked up from germline, CDR1 is SGHTA and CDR2 is FQGNSA. CDR3 residues: CASSSHGVTGGRVGF. CDR3 bases: TGTGCCAGCAGCTCACATGGGGTGACAGGGGGCAGGGTCGGGTTC.

DNA of the CDR3: TGCGCCAGCGGAAGACAGACGAACACTGAAGCTTTCTTT. Translation gives CASGRQTNTEAFF. The chain joins TRBV10-2 to TRBJ1-1, with a possible D match to TRBD1 (5 bases). CDR1 and CDR2 (germline): WSHSY, SAAADI. The CDR3 runs 13 residues. Trimming pared 8 bases from V and 1 base from J, leaving 11 bases between.

This clonotype was found many times. The chain combines TRBV20-1 with TRBJ2-5; possibly TRBD2 for D (6 bases). The CDR3 has 13 residues. Trimming took off 3 bases at V and 1 base at J, with 9 bases between the two ends. From germline, CDR1 is DFQATT and CDR2 SNEGSKA (reference sequence). Written as DNA, the CDR3 is TGCAGTGCTAGTATGGGAGGCCAAGAGACCCAGTACTTC. As protein: CSASMGGQETQYF.

This clonotype was recorded at least ten times. This chain joins TRBV20-1 and TRBJ1-6; 7 bases line up with TRBD1. The trim removed 6 bases at V and 8 bases at J, leaving 10 bases unmatched. This CDR3 spans 14 amino acids. From germline, CDR1 is DFQATT and CDR2 SNEGSKA (reference sequence). Here the CDR3 reads CSANSPGGYSPLHF. The DNA for the CDR3 is TGCAGTGCCAATAGTCCAGGGGGTTATTCACCCCTCCACTTT.

The sample holds many counts of this clonotype. This chain uses TRBV30 with TRBJ2-7; D may be TRBD2 (5 bases). Germline lookup yields CDR1 GTSNPN and CDR2 SVGIG (reference sequence). V dropped 7 bases and J dropped 5 bases, with 21 bases sitting between them. The CDR3 covers 14 residues. CDR3 bases: TGTGCCTTCTCCCCCGCGAGGGTGCTCCACGAGCAGTACTTC. Translation: CAFSPARVLHEQYF.

This clonotype was recorded many times. This chain links TRBV12-3 or TRBV12-4 with TRBJ1-3; D is uncertain. The V end lost 3 bases, the J end lost 4 bases, and 13 bases lay between the germline ends. The CDR3 runs 15 residues. This CDR3 is CASSFEPLGGNTIYF. The CDR3 region has the DNA TGTGCCAGCAGTTTTGAGCCGCTCGGAGGAAACACCATATATTTT.

This clonotype has a handful of counts. V usage is TRBV29-1 and J usage is TRBJ2-7; 7 nucleotides agree with TRBD2. V lost 5 bases, J lost 2 bases, and 9 bases stayed unmatched. The CDR3 runs to 14 residues. Germline lookup yields CDR1 SQVTM and CDR2 ANQGSEA. The CDR3 protein is CSVTRLRGTYEQYF. The CDR3 DNA is TGCAGCGTTACCCGCTTGCGGGGGACCTACGAGCAGTACTTC.

The rearrangement links TRBV27 to TRBJ2-2; D is ambiguous. Germline CDR1 is MNHEY and CDR2 is SMNVEV (reference sequence). The CDR3 spans 17 residues. Trimming removed 3 bases from V and 1 base from J, with 15 bases in between. In DNA, the CDR3 is TGTGCCAGCAGTTTGGATGTGTACAGATTGAACACCGGGGAGCTGTTTTTT. This codes for CASSLDVYRLNTGELFF.

There are many counts of this clonotype. V and J are TRBV7-2 and TRBJ2-7, with TRBD2 matching over 8 bases. The CDR3 consists of 17 residues. The trim removed 5 bases at V and 4 bases at J, leaving 16 bases unmatched. CDR1 and CDR2 from the germline V gene are SGHTA and FQGNSA. The CDR3 loop is CASSREGGLAGRYEQYF. Written as DNA, the CDR3 is TGTGCCAGCAGCCGAGAGGGGGGGTTAGCGGGAAGGTACGAGCAGTACTTC.